This TCR beta chain is drawn from a study of blood T cells in healthy people across ages. General study findings and limits: Age brought a roughly linear fall in TCR beta diversity measured per million T cells.

This CDR3 comprises 17 residues. Germline V CDR1 and CDR2: LGHNA, YNFKEQ. Regarding this clonotype: Its antigen is as yet unknown.

Together with a sample-barcoded 5' primer, a J-beta primer mix was included in a second PCR lasting about 6 to 12 cycles. TCRdb reanalysed the 5' RACE reads using MiXCR and keeps one entry per CDR3 protein. This sample has about 1,600,000 distinct CDR3 sequences, with approximately 40% found just once. Material: blood. The receptor was isolated from a woman aged 18-35 years in good health. The chain uses TRBV4-2 and TRBJ2-7, with D possibly being TRBD2 (6 bases). The end of the DNA is better explained by TRBJ2-5, so the J call may be wrong. The CDR3 nucleotides are TGTGCCAGCAGCCAAGATTGGGGCGGGGTTCTCGATCAGACCCAGTACTTC. This translates into CASSQDWGGVLDQTQYF.